Sequencing of this T cell receptor beta chain was carried out in a study of identical twins. V dropped 2 bases and J dropped 6; count of bases not matched to a gene: 8. Germline CDR1 is SGHRS and CDR2 is YFSETQ. The CDR3 has 17 amino acids. Using its own MiXCR run on the 5' RACE reads, TCRdb lists one record per CDR3 protein. The table lists around 480,000 distinct CDR3 sequences, approximately 15% of them singletons. A further study also used this sample, focusing on yellow fever vaccine responses in identical twins. That source reports: Twins showed a vaccine T cell response that reportedly seemed partly convergent, partly personalized.

The origin of this receptor is a woman aged 18-29 years in good health. The sample comprised CD4+ T cells sorted from blood. The chain carries TRBV5-1 and TRBJ2-1, with 13 nucleotides matching TRBD2. CDR3 DNA: TGCGCCAGCAGCTTCGGATGGACTAGCGGGAGTCCCAATGAGCAGTTCTTC. Residues: CASSFGWTSGSPNEQFF.